These 19 T cell receptor beta chains were sequenced from one sample in a study. TCRdb itself ran the 5' RACE reads through MiXCR, one entry per CDR3 protein. Seen here are around 50,000 distinct CDR3 sequences, 26% observed once, and the top ten hold under 2.5%. The sorted Tregs were CD4+CD25+CD127-/low cells. Sequencing was done on a sample of tumor-infiltrating Tregs sorted from the breast tumor. The receptors derive from a female donor with breast cancer.

This clonotype occurred many times. The chain uses TRBV20-1 and TRBJ2-2, with a tentative D call TRBD2 (5 bases). The CDR3 contains 16 residues. The germline CDR1 and CDR2 sequences are DFQATT and SNEGSKA (reference sequence). V was clipped by 0 bases and J by 11 bases, with 22 bases between them. CDR3 bases: TGCAGTGCTAGAGATAAAAAGGGAAATCACCGGGGAGAGCTGTTTTTT. It yields the protein CSARDKKGNHRGELFF.

This chain links TRBV20-1 with TRBJ2-3, with 8 bases identical to TRBD2. In germline, CDR1 is DFQATT, CDR2 SNEGSKA (reference sequence). The V gene end was trimmed by 5 bases and the J gene end by 1 base; junction bases not matched to a gene: 11. The CDR3 length is 16 residues. Here the CDR3 reads CSAVQYGRGGTDTQYF. The CDR3 DNA is TGCAGTGCTGTTCAGTACGGGCGGGGGGGCACAGATACGCAGTATTTT.

As concerns this clonotype: A read error may be the cause here, since a much bigger clone is one base away. The chain has TRBV5-1 and TRBJ2-6, with D possibly being TRBD1 or TRBD2 (5 bases each). CDR3 size: 15 residues. From germline, CDR1 is SGHRS and CDR2 YFSETQ. The CDR3 spells CASSWGRTGANVLAF. The CDR3 nucleotides are TGCGCCAGCAGCTGGGGAAGGACTGGGGCCAACGTCCTGGCTTTC.

This clonotype has ten or more counts. This rearrangement joins TRBV27 to TRBJ2-1; no clear D. The CDR3 has 15 amino acids. Germline CDR1 reads MNHEY; CDR2 reads SMNVEV (reference sequence). V was trimmed by 0 bases and J by 5 bases, leaving 11 bases between them. CDR3 nucleotides: TGTGCCAGCAGTTTATCTGGGTATGGGGACAATGAGCAGTTCTTC. It codes for CASSLSGYGDNEQFF.

This clonotype was counted between two and nine times. This rearrangement joins TRBV4-1 to TRBJ2-3; no reliable D call. The CDR3 consists of 13 residues. Germline CDR1 is MGHRA and CDR2 is YSYEKL. V lost 0 bases and J 4 bases, leaving 5 bases between the germline ends. CDR3 sequence reads: CASSQDRPDTQYF. The CDR3 region has the DNA TGCGCCAGCAGCCAAGACCGTCCAGATACGCAGTATTTT.

The chain couples TRBV25-1 to TRBJ1-1, with TRBD1 identical over 8 bases. With 7 bases clipped from V and 4 bases from J, the junction kept 14 bases outside the gene matches. Germline-derived CDR1 and CDR2 are MGHDK and SYGVNS. This CDR3 spans 16 amino acids. DNA of the CDR3: TGTGCCAGCACCATGACATCTCTAACAGGGGGCACTGAAGCTTTCTTT. It translates to CASTMTSLTGGTEAFF.

This clonotype was detected many times. This chain joins TRBV20-1 and TRBJ2-7; D might be TRBD2 (5 bases). With 0 bases removed from V and 8 bases from J, the gap between germline ends came to 20 bases. Per germline, CDR1 DFQATT and CDR2 SNEGSKA (reference sequence). This CDR3 has 15 amino acids. The CDR3, as DNA: TGCAGTGCTAGAGATAGGGTCGGGGAAAAGTCGAAGCAGTACTTC. The encoded protein is CSARDRVGEKSKQYF.

This clonotype was observed a handful of times. This sequence joins TRBV12-3 or TRBV12-4 and TRBJ2-7; possible D gene TRBD1, 6 bases. With 4 bases removed from V and 3 bases from J, the gap between germline ends came to 13 bases. The CDR3 length is 14 residues. The CDR3 region has the DNA TGTGCCAGCAGTTCCACAGGGAAGGGCTACGAGCAGTACTTC. The encoded protein is CASSSTGKGYEQYF.

This clonotype has more than one count but fewer than ten. This chain uses TRBV7-8 with TRBJ1-5; D may be TRBD1 (5 bases). The germline CDR1 and CDR2 sequences are SGHVS and FQNEAQ. This CDR3 is 15 amino acids long. The V and J ends lost 4 bases and 7 bases respectively, with 17 bases between them. CDR3 nucleotides: TGTGCCAGCAGCTGGAAGCGGGGCGGCGGGCAGCCCCAGCATTTT. It encodes CASSWKRGGGQPQHF.

This clonotype was seen more than once but under ten times. This rearrangement joins TRBV6-1 to TRBJ2-7; 7 bases match TRBD1. Trimming removed 4 bases from V and 9 bases from J; junction bases left unmatched: 6. The CDR3 sequence is 12 residues long. Germline CDR1 MNHNS, CDR2 SASEGT. CDR3 amino acids: CASSGTGVRQYF. CDR3 nucleotides: TGTGCCAGCAGTGGCACAGGGGTACGGCAGTACTTC.

V is TRBV30 and J is TRBJ1-2; 9 bases map to TRBD1. Germline CDR1 reads GTSNPN; CDR2 reads SVGIG (reference sequence). The V segment lost 7 bases and the J segment 11 bases; nucleotides outside the gene matches: 8. This CDR3 comprises 11 residues. This CDR3 reads CAFAGTGLYTF. DNA of the CDR3: TGTGCCTTTGCCGGGACAGGGTTATACACCTTC. Full variable domain (remainder filled in from reference TRBV30 and TRBJ1-2): SQTIHQWPATLVQPVGSPLSLECTVEGTSNPNLYWYRQAAGRGLQLLFYSVGIGQISSEVPQNLSASRPQDRQFILSSKKLLLSDSGFYLCAFAGTGLYTFGSGTRLTVV.

This clonotype occurred many times. The chain joins TRBV20-1 to TRBJ2-3; 11 nucleotides line up with TRBD2. This CDR3 region has 14 residues. Trimming at V came to 3 bases and at J to 6 bases, leaving 5 bases not matched to a gene. Looked up from germline, CDR1 is DFQATT and CDR2 is SNEGSKA (reference sequence). Here the CDR3 DNA reads TGCAGTGCTAGCGTAGCGGGAGGGCCGGATACGCAGTATTTT. Translating it yields CSASVAGGPDTQYF.

This clonotype is classed as medium-sized. The CDR3 region has the DNA TGTGCCAGCAGCGGAGGGACACTCGGGAACACTGAAGCTTTCTTT. Protein: CASSGGTLGNTEAFF. The chain employs TRBV9 and TRBJ1-1, with TRBD1 as a possible D gene (6 bases). The germline gives CDR1 SGDLS, CDR2 YYNGEE. V gave up 3 bases and J gave up 1 base, with 13 bases separating them. The CDR3 loop spans 15 amino acids.

In its sample, this clonotype was seen many times. This chain joins TRBV7-2 and TRBJ1-1; D is unclear. Germline V lookup: CDR1 SGHTA, CDR2 FQGNSA. The CDR3 loop spans 11 amino acids. Trimming stripped 5 bases from V and 5 bases from J, with 6 bases between. The CDR3 DNA reads as TGTGCCAGCAGCCGTCGGACTGAAGCTTTCTTT. The encoded protein is CASSRRTEAFF.

About this clonotype: The junction departs from the called germline gene at one end, perhaps through a read error. The CDR3 loop is CASSQHPGQSSGANALTF. As DNA, the CDR3 is TGTGCCAGCAGCCAGCATCCGGGACAGTCGTCTGGGGCCAACGCCCTGACTTTC. The rearrangement uses TRBV3-1 and TRBJ2-6; 7 bases map to TRBD1. CDR1 and CDR2 (germline): LGHDT, YNNKEL (reference sequence). This CDR3 has 18 residues.

Comment on this clonotype: A read error may account for a junction end that differs from germline. This rearrangement joins TRBV7-9 to TRBJ1-3; no reliable D call. The CDR3 sequence is 13 residues long. Germline CDR1 SEHNR, CDR2 FQNEAQ (reference sequence). For the CDR3, the DNA is TGTGCCAGCAGCTTATACTCTGGAAACACCTTATATTTT. This sequence encodes CASSLYSGNTLYF.

This clonotype was detected only a few times. The rearrangement uses TRBV12-3 or TRBV12-4 and TRBJ2-2, with D perhaps given as TRBD1 or TRBD2 (7 bases each). CDR3 length equals 14 residues. Trimming removed 8 bases from V and 6 bases from J, with 16 bases in between. CDR3 protein: CASGAGQGAGELFF. The DNA of the CDR3 is TGTGCCAGCGGAGCGGGGCAGGGGGCCGGGGAGCTGTTTTTT.

This clonotype was counted at least ten times. The chain combines TRBV7-6 with TRBJ2-1; no clear D. Between the trimmed V and J ends, which lost 0 bases and 9 bases, there was a span of 9 bases. The CDR3 has 13 amino acids. The germline V gene has CDR1 SGHVS and CDR2 FNYEAQ. The CDR3 coding sequence is TGTGCCAGCAGCTTAGCGTCAGGCGTTGAGCAGTTCTTC. Its translation is CASSLASGVEQFF.

This clonotype was counted only a few times. The gene calls are TRBV5-1 and TRBJ2-2; 8 bases fit TRBD1. J was trimmed by 5 bases and V by 0 bases; bases with no gene match: 3. CDR1 and CDR2 from the germline V gene are SGHRS and YFSETQ. This CDR3 region has 15 residues. CDR3 DNA: TGCGCCAGCAGCTTGGGACAGGGGATAACCGGGGAGCTGTTTTTT. Its translation is CASSLGQGITGELFF.